These 19 T cell receptor beta chains were sequenced from one sample in a study of cytomegalovirus exposure and HLA in healthy donors. 60 Vbeta and 13 Jbeta primers were used in PCR. Libraries were prepared by immunoSEQ multiplex PCR; TCRdb keeps only in-frame clonotypes and omits some of them. The table lists around 99,000 clones, 65% to 85% of them singletons, with approximately 2.2% in the top ten. What was sequenced was PBMCs. Receptors were obtained from a man aged 18-30 years in good health and CMV-seronegative.

The rearrangement links TRBV4-2 to TRBJ1-4, with 8 bases aligning to TRBD1. Germline assignment: CDR1 LGHNA and CDR2 YNFKEQ. The CDR3 is 15 residues long. Trimming took 4 bases from V and 5 from J; bases not matched to a gene: 6. This CDR3 is CASSPKQGDNEKLFF. Written as DNA, the CDR3 is TGTGCCAGCAGCCCGAAACAGGGGGACAATGAAAAACTGTTTTTT.

V is TRBV7-3 and J is TRBJ2-3; 13 bases align to TRBD2. This CDR3 region has 19 residues. V lost 5 bases to trimming and J lost 3 bases; unmatched junction nucleotides: 14. Germline CDR1 SGHTA, CDR2 FQGTGA. The CDR3 protein is CASSPRTKTSGGNTDTQYF. The DNA of the CDR3 is TGTGCCAGCAGCCCCCGAACAAAGACTAGCGGGGGGAATACAGATACGCAGTATTTT.

The CDR3 DNA is TGTGCCAGCCCCACGGCACTAGCGGGACCAGCAGGTGAGCAGTTCTTC. As protein: CASPTALAGPAGEQFF. The chain links TRBV11-3 to TRBJ2-1, with 10 bases matching TRBD2. CDR3 length: 16 residues. V gave up 8 bases and J gave up 9 bases; unmatched junction bases: 16. The germline gives CDR1 SGHNT, CDR2 YENEEA.

The V and J genes are TRBV19 and TRBJ1-2; 7 bases fit TRBD1. The CDR3 loop spans 13 amino acids. J lost 2 bases, V lost 6 bases, and 3 bases had no gene match. Germline-derived CDR1 and CDR2 are LNHDA and SQIVND (reference sequence). Here the CDR3 DNA reads TGTGCCAGTAGACAGACAGGGAACTATGGCTACACCTTC. As protein: CASRQTGNYGYTF.

The chain carries TRBV4-2 and TRBJ2-1; D possibly corresponds to TRBD1 (5 bases). V shed 0 bases and J shed 2 bases, with 14 bases lying between them. The CDR3 totals 17 residues. The germline gives CDR1 LGHNA, CDR2 YNFKEQ. The CDR3 bases are TGTGCCAGCAGCCAAGAAGAAGGGGTCGGGCCCTACAATGAGCAGTTCTTC. Amino acids: CASSQEEGVGPYNEQFF.

The chain carries TRBV7-8 and TRBJ1-2; D possibly corresponds to TRBD1 (6 bases). From germline, CDR1 is SGHVS and CDR2 FQNEAQ. Between the trimmed V and J ends, which lost 1 base and 2 bases, there was a span of 20 bases. This CDR3 region has 18 residues. In nucleotides, the CDR3 is TGTGCCAGCAGCTTAGGCAACGCCGGGCAGGGGAACAACTATGGCTACACCTTC. Translating it yields CASSLGNAGQGNNYGYTF.

The count of this clone is one. The V call is TRBV5-1, the J call TRBJ2-1; tentative D call: TRBD2 (6 bases). The CDR3 is 14 amino acids. CDR1 and CDR2 (germline): SGHRS, YFSETQ. V lost 0 bases and J 6 bases, leaving 10 bases between the germline ends. Written as DNA, the CDR3 is TGCGCCAGCAGCTTGGCTGGGGGAGGCAATGAGCAGTTCTTC. Translating it yields CASSLAGGGNEQFF.

Here the CDR3 reads CASSEGAGGADTQYF. CDR3 coding DNA: TGTGCCAGCAGTGAGGGGGCAGGGGGCGCGGATACGCAGTATTTT. The chain links TRBV6-4 to TRBJ2-3, with TRBD1 identical over 8 bases. From germline, CDR1 is MRHNA and CDR2 SNTAGT. J gave up 6 bases and V 3 bases, and 8 bases lay outside the gene matches. The CDR3 spans 15 residues.

The chain has TRBV19 and TRBJ1-5; 8 bases match TRBD1. The length of the CDR3 is 16 residues. In germline, CDR1 is LNHDA, CDR2 SQIVND (reference sequence). V trimming: 7 bases; J trimming: 0 bases; junction bases outside the gene matches: 8. DNA for the CDR3: TGTGCCAGTACAGACAGGGGATCTTATAGCAATCAGCCCCAGCATTTT. It specifies CASTDRGSYSNQPQHF.

The J gene is TRBJ2-5, the V gene TRBV5-5; D is perhaps TRBD1 (6 bases). The germline V gene has CDR1 SGHKS and CDR2 YYEKEE (reference sequence). This CDR3 region has 14 residues. The V end lost 0 bases, the J end lost 2 bases, and 8 bases lay between the germline ends. CDR3 residues: CASSLVQGQETQYF. The CDR3 DNA follows: TGTGCCAGCAGCTTGGTACAGGGACAAGAGACCCAGTACTTC.

The CDR3 DNA sequence: TGTGCCAGCAGCTTGGGTCCTGACGGGACAGGGGATCAGCCCCAGCATTTT. It encodes CASSLGPDGTGDQPQHF. The V gene is TRBV5-4, the J gene TRBJ1-5, with 10 bases aligning to TRBD1. Germline loops: CDR1 SGHNT, CDR2 YYREEE (reference sequence). Unmatched junction bases numbered 8, after V lost 0 bases and J lost 5 bases. The CDR3 runs to 17 residues.

This chain connects TRBV15 to TRBJ2-1, with a tentative D call TRBD2 (7 bases). Germline V CDR1 and CDR2: LNHNV, YYDKDF (reference sequence). This CDR3 comprises 15 residues. Between the trimmed V and J ends, which lost 5 bases and 2 bases, there was a span of 13 bases. The CDR3 DNA sequence: TGTGCCACCAGCTGGGGGCGGGGGACCTACAATGAGCAGTTCTTC. This sequence encodes CATSWGRGTYNEQFF.

J is TRBJ1-2 and V is TRBV9, with TRBD1 matching 7 bases. The CDR3 has 15 residues. Germline trimming cut 1 base from V and 3 bases from J; bases unmatched to any gene: 6. Germline V gene lookup returns CDR1 SGDLS and CDR2 YYNGEE. The CDR3, as DNA: TGTGCCAGCAGCGTATATCAGGGACAGCACTATGGCTACACCTTC. Translated: CASSVYQGQHYGYTF.

This clone was observed a handful of times. The chain carries TRBV5-6 and TRBJ1-6; D uncertain. Germline CDR1 reads SGHDT; CDR2 reads YYEEEE. The germline V and J ends were trimmed by 0 bases and 8 bases, with 6 bases remaining between them. This CDR3 has 13 amino acids. The CDR3 loop reads CASSLEGDSPLHF. In DNA form, the CDR3 reads TGTGCCAGCAGCTTGGAGGGAGATTCACCCCTCCACTTT.

This chain connects TRBV2 to TRBJ2-6; 7 nucleotides line up with TRBD1. The CDR3 totals 16 residues. V shed 8 bases, J shed 3 bases, and the junction held 10 bases outside the gene matches. Germline loops: CDR1 SNHLY, CDR2 FYNNEI. This chain's CDR3 is CASRDSLGGGANVLTF. CDR3 nucleotide sequence: TGTGCCAGCCGGGACAGTCTTGGAGGTGGGGCCAACGTCCTGACTTTC.

This clone was detected only a few times. V and J are TRBV27 and TRBJ2-7; the match to TRBD2 covers 11 bases. The J segment lost 4 bases and the V segment lost 6 bases, leaving 8 bases of the junction unmatched. Germline lookup yields CDR1 MNHEY and CDR2 SMNVEV (reference sequence). The CDR3 is 15 residues long. The CDR3 DNA is TGTGCCAGCAGCCTCCGACTAGCGGGGTCGTACGAGCAGTACTTC. This codes for CASSLRLAGSYEQYF.

The chain has TRBV5-1 and TRBJ1-4; TRBD1 agrees at 8 bases. V shed 4 bases and J 7 bases; nucleotides not matched to a gene: 6. The V gene's germline CDR1 is SGHRS and CDR2 YFSETQ. This CDR3 region has 14 residues. The CDR3 region is CASSPDRVIEKLFF. The CDR3 DNA reads as TGCGCCAGCAGCCCGGACAGGGTAATTGAAAAACTGTTTTTT.

The chain has TRBV6-1 and TRBJ1-6; 9 bases map to TRBD1. The CDR3 spans 14 residues. V shed 3 bases and J 9 bases; nucleotides not matched to a gene: 3. CDR1 and CDR2 (germline): MNHNS, SASEGT. CDR3 loop: CASSDRTGVSPLHF. CDR3 coding DNA: TGTGCCAGCAGTGACCGGACAGGGGTTTCACCCCTCCACTTT.

The chain combines TRBV7-9 with TRBJ2-3; 8 nucleotides align to TRBD1. The V and J ends lost 1 base and 5 bases, in that order; junction bases with no gene match: 8. CDR3 size: 16 residues. CDR1 and CDR2 from the germline V gene are SEHNR and FQNEAQ (reference sequence). CDR3 DNA: TGTGCCAGCAGCTTAGTAGGGTCAGGGGGCGAAGATACGCAGTATTTT. Protein product: CASSLVGSGGEDTQYF.